The T cell receptor (beta chain) under discussion was sequenced for a study of CD4+ T cells in melanoma. Worth noting for this clone: Its antigen is currently unknown.

Overall study findings and caveats: Neoantigen-specific CD4+ T cells in melanoma reportedly had diverse differentiation states. CD8+ T cell, macrophage and B cell function reportedly correlated with neoantigen-specific CD4+ T cells.

The table came from immunoSEQ multiplex PCR; TCRdb's copy has only in-frame clones and leaves some out. Here the sample spans roughly 13,000 clones, about 83% being singletons. The CDR3 extends over 16 amino acids. Germline CDR1 reads LGHNA; CDR2 reads YNFKEQ. Trimming left V 5 bases short and J 2 bases short, with 18 bases between. Input material: cells from a culture (not recorded whether cultured in vitro). This clonotype was sampled from a human donor with melanoma. The genes are TRBV4-2 and TRBJ1-2; D perhaps matches TRBD1 (5 bases). The CDR3 DNA reads TGTGCCAGCAGCTTGGAAGTTGGGGCCGCCAACTATGGCTACACCTTC. This sequence encodes CASSLEVGAANYGYTF.